This TCR beta chain was sequenced for a study of blood T cell repertoires in COVID-19. About the research overall: Samples of COVID-19 (acute and convalescent) were obtained from the United States, Italy and Spain. T cells, B-cell-depleted T cells, or PBMCs supplied cDNA or gDNA.

Trimming took off 0 bases at V and 2 bases at J, with 23 bases between the two ends. The CDR3 covers 19 residues. Germline V gene sequence: CDR1 MNHEY, CDR2 SVGEGT. Authors' analysis steps: Reference gene primer amplification in the assay estimated nucleated cell counts. Assay: immunoSEQ multiplex PCR; the TCRdb copy retains only in-frame clones and omits some. Clone size and the V and J calls come from that table; the DNA yielded D and trimming. The sample holds under 200,000 clones, around nine tenths seen once. Study members were between about 18 and 90 years old and lived in approximately 25 US regions.

Sequences were obtained from PBMCs or T cells enriched from blood (not recorded which). The receptor was isolated from a young woman who had recovered from COVID-19. The J gene is TRBJ2-7, the V gene TRBV6-2 or TRBV6-3, with D possibly TRBD1 on 6 matching bases. CDR3 DNA sequence: TGTGCCAGCAGTTACTCTTATAGGGGGACGAAGACTAACCCCTACGAGCAGTACTTC. Translating gives CASSYSYRGTKTNPYEQYF.